The source of this TCR beta chain is a study of CD8+CD57+ T cells in acquired aplastic anemia. Findings of the study overall: Between patients and controls, some 31 CD8+ CDR3 sequences were found in common.

According to the study, genomic DNA was the template for TCR beta VDJ and CDR3 profiling. TCRdb re-derived calls from the reads in MiXCR, one entry per CDR3 protein. The repertoire holds some 160,000 distinct CDR3 sequences, with about 50% as singletons. Trimming shortened V by 4 bases and J by 1 base, and 12 bases separated the two germline ends. The CDR3 has 15 residues. Germline values: CDR1 SGDLS, CDR2 YYNGEE. Concerning this clonotype: Its antigen is not identified.

The patients chosen for sequencing had shown expansion of CD8+CD57+ cells (detected by flow cytometry). The chain has TRBV9 and TRBJ1-5; D ambiguous. The sequencing sample was made of sorted CD4+, CD8+, or CD8+CD57+ T cells (not recorded which) from PBMCs. The TCR originated in a human donor with aplastic anemia. This chain's CDR3 is CASSPMPGSNQPQHF. The CDR3 DNA reads TGTGCCAGCAGCCCAATGCCGGGGAGCAATCAGCCCCAGCATTTT. The entire variable domain, with the rest obtained from reference TRBV9 and TRBJ1-5, is as follows: DSGVTQTPKHLITATGQRVTLRCSPRSGDLSVYWYQQSLDQGLQFLIQYYNGEERAKGNILERFSAQQFPDLHSELNLSSLELGDSALYFCASSPMPGSNQPQHFGDGTRLSIL.